This T cell receptor (beta chain) came from a study of T cells in Graves' hyperthyroidism and ophthalmopathy. Study overall: Pretreatment peripheral blood was obtained at initial diagnosis.

TCR beta CDR3 regions were amplified from RNA transcripts. Carried out on the TCR CDR3, a first-round RT-PCR used the HTBI primer set. One entry per CDR3 protein results from TCRdb running MiXCR on the multiplex PCR reads. The table has a few hundred thousand distinct CDR3 sequences, around 20% seen once. This CDR3 region has 15 residues. Trimming removed 4 bases from V and 6 bases from J, with 19 bases in between. Per germline, CDR1 SGHVS and CDR2 FQNEAQ. This clonotype was detected many times. The TCR sequence derives from a middle-aged man with Graves' ophthalmopathy. This chain links TRBV7-8 with TRBJ2-7, with D maybe TRBD1 (5 bases). Sequenced sample: blood. CDR3 protein: CASSSKSGRQGEQYF. The CDR3 DNA sequence: TGTGCCAGCAGCTCAAAATCCGGTAGGCAGGGCGAGCAGTACTTC. The whole variable domain, remainder taken from reference TRBV7-8 and TRBJ2-7, is GAGVSQSPRYKVAKRGQDVALRCDPISGHVSLFWYQQALGQGPEFLTYFQNEAQLDKSGLPSDRFFAERPEGSVSTLKIQRTQQEDSAVYLCASSSKSGRQGEQYFGPGTRLTVT.